What follows is one T cell receptor (beta chain) and its context. Sequenced by immunoSEQ multiplex PCR; TCRdb stores in-frame clones only, minus some. The table has 2 million to 3 million clones, over 85% seen once. CDR1 is SGDLS and CDR2 is YYNGEE in the germline V gene. V gave up 0 bases and J gave up 4 bases; unmatched junction bases: 6. The CDR3 spans 15 residues. This sample was included in a study of shared clonotypes between healthy human individuals. The V and J genes are TRBV9 and TRBJ1-2; 7 nucleotides align to TRBD1. Material for sequencing was naive CD4+ T cells from PBMCs. Documented subset: CD45RA+ positively selected. The TCR originated in a man aged 18 to 29 in good health. Some clones in this sample may be carry-over from other donors' samples. CDR3 in DNA: TGTGCCAGCAGCGTAGGACAGGGCCCCCTCTATGGCTACACCTTC. Its protein is CASSVGQGPLYGYTF. Full variable domain (rest looked up from reference TRBV9 and TRBJ1-2): DSGVTQTPKHLITATGQRVTLRCSPRSGDLSVYWYQQSLDQGLQFLIQYYNGEERAKGNILERFSAQQFPDLHSELNLSSLELGDSALYFCASSVGQGPLYGYTFGSGTRLTVV.